A selection of T cell receptor beta chains follows, all from one sample in a study of T cells in Graves' hyperthyroidism and ophthalmopathy. TCRdb called the multiplex PCR reads again in MiXCR, with one record for every CDR3 protein. Counted here are fewer than 550,000 distinct CDR3 sequences, 15% to 19% occurring once; the ten biggest clones make up roughly 14%. Sequenced input: blood. These TCRs come from a woman under 30 with Graves' hyperthyroidism. Both conserved end residues are trimmed from each CDR3. Size values are once, few and many counts, or a class for expanded clones, and some rows have none.

TRBJ2-3,.,TRBV6-2/TRBV6-3,ASSYSSSRGTDTQY
TRBJ2-1,many,TRBV11-2,ASSLDSLAEPARF
TRBJ2-1,.,TRBV28,ASSRGGVSYNEQF
TRBJ2-7,few,TRBV7-6,ASSQDRGRGGFYEQY
TRBJ1-1,.,TRBV4-1,ASRPLGTNTEAF
TRBJ1-6,.,TRBV7-2,ASSTRTGGNSPLH
TRBJ2-2,.,TRBV12-3/TRBV12-4,ASSFRGELF
TRBJ1-1,many,TRBV9,ASSVGTLIF
TRBJ2-7,.,TRBV19,ASSTAGAGGDEQY
TRBJ2-1,many,TRBV11-2,ASSLVVGNEQF
TRBJ2-7,many,TRBV3-1,ASSQTGTGTTYEQY
TRBJ1-1,.,TRBV4-1,ASSQGNGLVYSNTEAF
TRBJ1-1,few,TRBV19,ANAYTRDSEAF
TRBJ2-3,few,TRBV7-7,ASSLDQGQGKQY
TRBJ2-5,few,TRBV9,ASSAALGLQETQY
TRBJ1-5,many,TRBV7-2,ASSLVFEGQPQH
TRBJ2-3,many,TRBV20-1,SARDILDGSTDTQY
TRBJ1-2,many,TRBV27,ASMGTGFQDGYT
TRBJ2-5,many,TRBV6-1,ASSPAGGPETQY
TRBJ1-2,few,TRBV3-1,ASSQLGANYGYT
TRBJ1-5,many,TRBV6-2/TRBV6-3,ASSYPGQGNQPQH
TRBJ2-3,many,TRBV2,ASTLPDTQY
TRBJ2-7,many,TRBV11-1,ASSFEAGLEQY
TRBJ1-6,.,TRBV4-2,ASSQGSMSSYNSPPH
TRBJ1-4,few,TRBV20-1,SVPGTDNEKLF
TRBJ2-3,many,TRBV4-2,ASSQRSGDTDTQY
TRBJ2-7,many,TRBV29-1,SVGALHGTYEQY
TRBJ1-1,.,TRBV29-1,SVRGSKDTEAF
TRBJ2-7,many,TRBV20-1,SATLAGDWSEQY
TRBJ2-2,many,TRBV24-1,ATSGTGYPGELF
TRBJ1-5,many,TRBV12-3/TRBV12-4,ASSSSDRFNQPQH
TRBJ2-1,many,TRBV20-1,SANYGTSGGLSSYNEQF
TRBJ1-5,many,TRBV6-5,ASSYGGNQPQH
TRBJ2-7,many,TRBV15,ATSTRDRVSYEQY
TRBJ1-2,few,TRBV20-1,SAILPGPHPGLEFYT
TRBJ2-6,many,TRBV24-1,ATSDSPGVSGANVLT
TRBJ2-3,many,TRBV11-2,ASSLSGTDTQY
TRBJ2-3,few,TRBV11-3,ASSLGGVDTQY
TRBJ2-5,many,TRBV29-1,SVGGTSGSARETQY
TRBJ2-4,few,TRBV24-1,ATGDTKNIQY
TRBJ1-4,many,TRBV20-1,SARDSDTDEKLF
TRBJ1-2,.,TRBV28,ASRLPGQTTLT
TRBJ1-5,few,TRBV11-2,ASGLEPNQPQH
TRBJ1-1,.,TRBV29-1,SVIQGGGTEAF
TRBJ2-6,many,TRBV12-3/TRBV12-4,ASSLRASIGDRANSGANVLT
TRBJ2-2,few,TRBV6-1,ASSGTFANTGELF
TRBJ2-7,.,TRBV10-3,AISESTDAYEQY
TRBJ2-7,.,TRBV10-3,AISESALLGSYEQY
TRBJ2-2,many,TRBV3-1,ASSQARQGGGTGELF
TRBJ2-1,many,TRBV29-1,SVQGAGSYNEQF